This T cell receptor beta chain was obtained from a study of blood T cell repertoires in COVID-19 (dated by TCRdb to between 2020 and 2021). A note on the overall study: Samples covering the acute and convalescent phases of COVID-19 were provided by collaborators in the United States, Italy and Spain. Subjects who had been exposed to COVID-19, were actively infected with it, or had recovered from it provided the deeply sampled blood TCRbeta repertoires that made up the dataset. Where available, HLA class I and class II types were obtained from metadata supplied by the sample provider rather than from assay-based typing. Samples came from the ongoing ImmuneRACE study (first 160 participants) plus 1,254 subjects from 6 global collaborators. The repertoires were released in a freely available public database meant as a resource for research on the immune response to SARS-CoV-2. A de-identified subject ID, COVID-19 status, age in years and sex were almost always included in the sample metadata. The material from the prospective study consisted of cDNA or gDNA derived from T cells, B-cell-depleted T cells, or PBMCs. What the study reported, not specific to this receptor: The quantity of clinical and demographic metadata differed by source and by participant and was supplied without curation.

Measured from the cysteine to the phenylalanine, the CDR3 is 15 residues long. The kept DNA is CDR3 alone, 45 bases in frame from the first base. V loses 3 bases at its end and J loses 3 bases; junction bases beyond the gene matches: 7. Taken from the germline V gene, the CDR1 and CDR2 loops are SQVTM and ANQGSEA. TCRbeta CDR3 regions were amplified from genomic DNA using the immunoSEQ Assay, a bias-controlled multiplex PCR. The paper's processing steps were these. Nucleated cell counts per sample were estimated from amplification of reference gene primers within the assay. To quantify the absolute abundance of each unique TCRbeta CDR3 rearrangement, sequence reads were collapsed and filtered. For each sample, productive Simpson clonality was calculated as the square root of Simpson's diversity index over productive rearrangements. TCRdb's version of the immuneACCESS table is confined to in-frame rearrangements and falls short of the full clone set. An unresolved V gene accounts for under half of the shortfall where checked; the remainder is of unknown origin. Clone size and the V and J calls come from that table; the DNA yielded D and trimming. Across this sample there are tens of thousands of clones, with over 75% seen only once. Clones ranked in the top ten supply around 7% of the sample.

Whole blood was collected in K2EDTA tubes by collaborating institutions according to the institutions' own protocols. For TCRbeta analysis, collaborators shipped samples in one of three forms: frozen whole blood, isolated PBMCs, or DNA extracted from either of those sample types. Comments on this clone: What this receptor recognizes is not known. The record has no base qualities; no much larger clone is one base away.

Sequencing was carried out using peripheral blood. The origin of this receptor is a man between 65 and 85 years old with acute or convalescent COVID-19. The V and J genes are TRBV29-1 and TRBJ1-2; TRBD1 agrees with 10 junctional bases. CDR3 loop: CSVDSRDRGDYGYTF. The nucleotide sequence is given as TGCAGCGTTGATTCGCGGGACAGGGGTGACTATGGCTACACCTTC.